The T cell receptor beta chain under discussion was sequenced for a study of blood T cell repertoires in COVID-19. V was shortened by 6 bases and J by 4 bases, with 4 bases between the two germline ends. There are 11 residues in the CDR3. In germline, CDR1 is MNHEY, CDR2 SVGAGI. This clone has only a few counts. Method: immunoSEQ multiplex PCR; TCRdb's copy keeps in-frame clones and lacks some. The data contain 180,000 or so clones, around 87% of them seen just once; the ten biggest clones take up roughly 7.3%. The TCR was taken from a woman older than 75 in a cohort sampled during active or convalescent COVID-19. The specimen sequenced was peripheral blood. The chain has TRBV6-5 and TRBJ2-1; D uncertain. CDR3 region: CASRLYNEQFF. The CDR3 DNA reads as TGTGCCAGCAGACTATACAATGAGCAGTTCTTC.